Below, 21 T cell receptor beta chains from the same sample are listed, as sequenced in a study of CD8 T cells in ankylosing spondylitis. No cognate antigen is known for these TCRs. Overall study findings and caveats: Ankylosing spondylitis blood appeared to carry a characteristic TCR beta motif of fewer than 10 highly homologous variants.

TCRdb redid the calling of the 5' RACE reads with MiXCR, one entry per CDR3 protein. This table holds roughly 440,000 distinct CDR3 sequences, 17% found once. What was sequenced was blood, either unsorted or a sorted T cell fraction (not recorded which). These receptors were collected from a male donor with ankylosing spondylitis.

This clonotype showed up many times. The chain combines TRBV29-1 with TRBJ2-1; 8 bases are shared with TRBD2. Germline-derived CDR1 and CDR2 are SQVTM and ANQGSEA. This CDR3 is built from 12 residues. With 6 bases clipped from V and 8 bases from J, the junction kept 6 bases outside the gene matches. The CDR3 is CSVGRVRDEQFF. The CDR3 region has the DNA TGCAGCGTCGGGAGGGTTCGGGATGAGCAGTTCTTC.

The chain employs TRBV30 and TRBJ1-3, with D tentatively TRBD1 (5 bases). Trimming removed 2 bases from V and 4 bases from J, with 6 bases in between. The CDR3 is made up of 12 amino acids. Germline loops: CDR1 GTSNPN, CDR2 SVGIG (reference sequence). The CDR3 reads CAWSRQGNTIYF. The CDR3 region has the DNA TGTGCCTGGAGTCGACAGGGAAACACCATATATTTT.

J is TRBJ2-4 and V is TRBV30; perhaps D is TRBD1 or TRBD2 (5 bases each). The CDR3 totals 15 residues. Germline assignment: CDR1 GTSNPN and CDR2 SVGIG (reference sequence). V lost 2 bases to trimming and J lost 7 bases, with 18 bases between them. The CDR3: CAWSRMGRDVNIQYF. The DNA for the CDR3 is TGTGCCTGGAGTCGGATGGGTAGGGACGTGAACATTCAGTACTTC.

The chain joins TRBV28 to TRBJ1-6; D ambiguous. The CDR3 spans 14 residues. The germline gives CDR1 MDHEN, CDR2 SYDVKM. V shed 5 bases and J shed 4 bases, with 9 bases lying between them. The CDR3 loop reads CASSDTRYNSPLHF. The DNA for the CDR3 is TGTGCCAGCAGTGATACACGTTATAATTCACCCCTCCACTTT.

The gene calls are TRBV7-2 and TRBJ1-2; a weak D match, TRBD1 (5 bases). The CDR3 has 14 residues. V lost 7 bases, J lost 6 bases, and 18 bases lay in between. Germline V gene sequence: CDR1 SGHTA, CDR2 FQGNSA. CDR3 DNA sequence: TGTGCCAGCACCCCCGCCAGGGAAGTCCATGGCTACACCTTC. Translation gives CASTPAREVHGYTF.

The gene calls are TRBV24-1 and TRBJ1-5; D is ambiguous. CDR3 length: 13 amino acids. In germline, CDR1 is KGHDR, CDR2 SFDVKD. Trimming took off 3 bases at V and 2 bases at J, with 4 bases between the two ends. The CDR3 sequence: CATSDEGNQPQHF. CDR3 bases: TGTGCCACCAGTGATGAGGGCAATCAGCCCCAGCATTTT.

The gene calls are TRBV6-1 and TRBJ2-7, with D possibly TRBD2 on 6 matching bases. Germline V gene sequence: CDR1 MNHNS, CDR2 SASEGT. V lost 5 bases, J lost 8 bases, and 19 bases lay in between. CDR3 length equals 14 residues. CDR3 residues: CASSRPALGGQQYF. Here the CDR3 DNA reads TGTGCCAGCAGTCGCCCCGCCCTCGGGGGACAGCAGTACTTC.

This clonotype was observed a few times. V and J are TRBV29-1 and TRBJ1-2; the D is unclear. The CDR3 loop spans 12 amino acids. The ends were cut back, 2 bases at V and 4 bases at J, with 8 bases in the middle. CDR1 is SQVTM, CDR2 ANQGSEA, per germline. The CDR3, as DNA: TGCAGCGTTGAAAGGCTCCCCTATGGCTACACCTTC. It is translated as CSVERLPYGYTF.

There are a few counts of this clonotype. CDR3 residues: CATSDLGQGTDTQYF. The CDR3 DNA is TGTGCCACCAGTGACCTTGGACAGGGCACAGATACGCAGTATTTT. The chain recombines TRBV24-1 with TRBJ2-3, with 7 bases fitting TRBD1. CDR1 is KGHDR, CDR2 SFDVKD, per germline. The CDR3 loop spans 15 amino acids. V was pared by 4 bases and J by 1 base, with 4 bases of the junction left unmatched.

This clonotype has more than one count but fewer than ten. The rearrangement links TRBV6-4 to TRBJ2-2, with 10 nucleotides matching TRBD2. CDR3 size: 19 residues. The germline CDR1 and CDR2 sequences are MRHNA and SNTAGT. The ends lost 2 bases at V and 4 bases at J; junction bases unmatched: 13. This CDR3 reads CASSDRTSGTVPSTGELFF. In DNA, the CDR3 is TGTGCCAGCAGTGACAGGACTAGCGGAACTGTCCCCAGCACCGGGGAGCTGTTTTTT.

This chain links TRBV2 with TRBJ2-1; maybe TRBD1 (7 bases). The CDR3 runs 15 residues. The V and J ends lost 8 bases and 9 bases respectively, with 23 bases between them. The V gene's germline CDR1 is SNHLY and CDR2 FYNNEI. DNA of the CDR3: TGTGCCAGCCACACGAGGCCAGGGGGGCGTGGTGAGCAGTTCTTC. The encoded protein is CASHTRPGGRGEQFF.

This clonotype was picked up a small number of times. The rearrangement uses TRBV5-1 and TRBJ2-1, with 9 bases that match TRBD2. V lost 4 bases to trimming and J lost 6 bases; unmatched junction nucleotides: 11. Germline assignment: CDR1 SGHRS and CDR2 YFSETQ. This CDR3 region has 16 residues. This CDR3 reads CASSRLPGLAGNEQFF. In DNA form, the CDR3 reads TGCGCCAGCAGCCGACTACCGGGACTAGCAGGCAATGAGCAGTTCTTC.

The CDR3 DNA sequence: TGTGCCAGCAGCTTAAGTAGGGGACCGGACGAGCAGTACTTC. As protein: CASSLSRGPDEQYF. This sequence joins TRBV7-9 and TRBJ2-7; possibly TRBD1 or TRBD2 for D (5 bases each). The V and J ends lost 2 bases and 5 bases respectively, with 13 bases between them. Germline V gene data show CDR1 as SEHNR and CDR2 as FQNEAQ (reference sequence). This CDR3 region has 14 residues.

This rearrangement joins TRBV7-8 to TRBJ2-7; TRBD1 aligns across 7 bases. V was pared by 1 base and J by 2 bases, with 5 bases of the junction left unmatched. The CDR3 extends over 15 amino acids. Germline V gene lookup returns CDR1 SGHVS and CDR2 FQNEAQ. The CDR3 reads CASSLEGTVTYEQYF. CDR3 coding DNA: TGTGCCAGCAGCTTAGAGGGGACAGTTACCTACGAGCAGTACTTC.

In its sample, this clonotype was seen a few times. V gene TRBV4-1 combines with J gene TRBJ2-7, with 9 bases fitting TRBD1. Germline loops: CDR1 MGHRA, CDR2 YSYEKL. The CDR3 is 18 residues long. Unmatched junction bases numbered 11, after V lost 1 base and J lost 1 base. CDR3 nucleotide sequence: TGCGCCAGCAGCCAAGGGGGCGTACAGGGGGCTCGATCCTACGAGCAGTACTTC. It is translated as CASSQGGVQGARSYEQYF.

The sample holds a few counts of this clonotype. The chain recombines TRBV7-9 with TRBJ2-1; the match to TRBD1 covers 8 bases. The CDR3 is 15 amino acids. Germline CDR1 reads SEHNR; CDR2 reads FQNEAQ (reference sequence). V lost 5 bases and J lost 7; bases outside the gene matches: 10. Here the CDR3 reads CASSTRQGLRNEQFF. The CDR3 coding sequence is TGTGCCAGCAGCACCCGACAGGGGTTAAGGAATGAGCAGTTCTTC.

This clonotype was seen more than once but under ten times. V and J are TRBV20-1 and TRBJ1-2, with a tentative D call TRBD1 (6 bases). Looked up from germline, CDR1 is DFQATT and CDR2 is SNEGSKA (reference sequence). The V and J ends lost 6 bases and 0 bases respectively, with 32 bases between them. This CDR3 has 20 residues. CDR3: CSAPKRGGVINPAANYGYTF. In nucleotides, the CDR3 is TGCAGTGCCCCGAAGAGGGGGGGCGTCATAAATCCCGCTGCTAACTATGGCTACACCTTC.

The chain combines TRBV12-5 with TRBJ1-1; D call uncertain. V dropped 9 bases and J dropped 4 bases, with 12 bases sitting between them. The CDR3 consists of 12 residues. Germline V CDR1 and CDR2: LGHNT, FRNRAP. CDR3 sequence: CASTGLGTEAFF. The CDR3 nucleotides read TGTGCTAGCACCGGACTCGGCACTGAAGCTTTCTTT.

The genes are TRBV7-9 and TRBJ1-2; D is perhaps TRBD1 (5 bases). The CDR3 contains 14 residues. V was pared by 1 base and J by 4 bases, with 10 bases between. CDR1 SEHNR and CDR2 FQNEAQ come from the germline V gene (reference sequence). CDR3 bases: TGTGCCAGCAGCTTAGTATCAGGGATCTATGGCTACACCTTC. Translation: CASSLVSGIYGYTF.

The chain employs TRBV7-2 and TRBJ1-2; the match to TRBD1 covers 12 bases. The trim removed 4 bases at V and 8 bases at J, leaving 5 bases unmatched. The germline CDR1 and CDR2 sequences are SGHTA and FQGNSA. This CDR3 spans 14 amino acids. CDR3 in amino acids: CASSWGQGALGYTF. The CDR3 DNA is TGTGCCAGCAGCTGGGGACAGGGGGCACTGGGCTACACCTTC.

This clonotype was observed a handful of times. V gene TRBV3-1 combines with J gene TRBJ2-3; D gene uncertain. The CDR3 consists of 14 residues. CDR1 is LGHDT, CDR2 YNNKEL, per germline (reference sequence). V was cut by 1 base and J by 4 bases, with 9 bases left in between. The CDR3 here is CASSQGATADTQYF. For the CDR3, the DNA is TGTGCCAGCAGCCAAGGGGCGACCGCAGATACGCAGTATTTT.